One and the same sample provided the 25 T cell receptor beta chains below, sequenced in a study of blood T cell repertoires in COVID-19. This table comes from immunoSEQ multiplex PCR, and its TCRdb copy is limited to in-frame clones, with some not included. The top ten hold roughly a tenth of the sample, which has around 180,000 clones, 82% seen once. The sample taken for sequencing was peripheral blood. Source of these receptors: an elderly woman with active or convalescent COVID-19.

This chain's CDR3 is CASSLGTEYNEQFF. The CDR3 region has the DNA TGTGCCAGCAGCTTAGGCACAGAATACAATGAGCAGTTCTTC. V is TRBV7-9 and J is TRBJ2-1, with D unresolved. The V end was cut by 1 base, the J end by 4 bases, with 8 bases between. The CDR3 runs 14 residues. Germline CDR1 and CDR2: SEHNR and FQNEAQ (reference sequence).

This clone showed up just once. The genes are TRBV5-1 and TRBJ2-2; D perhaps matches TRBD2 (6 bases). Germline CDR1 reads SGHRS; CDR2 reads YFSETQ. With 0 bases removed from V and 6 bases from J, the gap between germline ends came to 15 bases. This CDR3 region has 16 residues. The CDR3 loop is CASSLAPGLRAGELFF. The CDR3 region has the DNA TGCGCCAGCAGCTTGGCTCCGGGACTCCGGGCCGGGGAGCTGTTTTTT.

The chain uses TRBV11-2 and TRBJ1-1, with D possibly being TRBD1 (6 bases). V lost 5 bases and J lost 10, with 14 bases in between. Germline V lookup: CDR1 SGHAT, CDR2 FQNNGV. This CDR3 comprises 12 residues. CDR3 in DNA: TGTGCCAGCAGCCCCGACGGCAGGGGAGCTTTCTTT. Amino acid sequence: CASSPDGRGAFF.

The J gene is TRBJ1-1, the V gene TRBV11-2, with 9 bases matching TRBD1. V lost 2 bases to trimming and J lost 4 bases; unmatched junction nucleotides: 5. CDR1 is SGHAT, CDR2 FQNNGV, per germline. The CDR3 is made up of 15 amino acids. The CDR3 is CASSLNTGGGTEAFF. The CDR3, as DNA: TGTGCCAGCAGCTTAAACACAGGGGGCGGCACTGAAGCTTTCTTT.

This rearrangement joins TRBV28 to TRBJ1-5; TRBD1 matches 11 bases. The CDR3 is 18 amino acids. Germline trimming cut 5 bases from V and 2 bases from J; bases unmatched to any gene: 11. From germline, CDR1 is MDHEN and CDR2 SYDVKM. The CDR3 nucleotides read TGTGCCAGCAGTCCGGGACAGGGGGATGTTTACGGCAATCAGCCCCAGCATTTT. It is translated as CASSPGQGDVYGNQPQHF.

CDR3 in amino acids: CASSHRGGETQYF. The DNA of the CDR3 is TGCGCCAGCAGCCACAGGGGGGGAGAGACCCAGTACTTC. The gene calls are TRBV10-2 and TRBJ2-5; TRBD1 might be the D (8 bases). The CDR3 has 13 residues. V lost 6 bases, J lost 4 bases, and 12 bases lay in between. In germline, CDR1 is WSHSY, CDR2 SAAADI.

This chain joins TRBV29-1 and TRBJ2-2; possibly TRBD1 for D (5 bases). Germline CDR1 SQVTM, CDR2 ANQGSEA. Trimming cost V 2 bases and J 4 bases, with 8 bases left between them. The CDR3 loop spans 13 amino acids. CDR3 bases: TGCAGCGTTGAACGGCAGGGCACCGGGGAGCTGTTTTTT. Protein: CSVERQGTGELFF.

The chain employs TRBV9 and TRBJ2-2, with 7 bases matching TRBD1. Germline CDR1 SGDLS, CDR2 YYNGEE. Trimming at V came to 4 bases and at J to 2 bases, leaving 5 bases not matched to a gene. The length of the CDR3 is 15 residues. The CDR3: CASSSRTGNTGELFF. As DNA, the CDR3 is TGTGCCAGCAGCTCCCGGACAGGAAACACCGGGGAGCTGTTTTTT.

The chain has TRBV13 and TRBJ2-7; the D gene is possibly TRBD2 (6 bases). The germline V gene has CDR1 PRHDT and CDR2 FYEKMQ (reference sequence). The germline V and J ends were trimmed by 2 bases and 4 bases, with 12 bases remaining between them. The length of the CDR3 is 14 residues. The CDR3 reads CASSLNRGLYEQYF. In DNA, the CDR3 is TGTGCCAGCAGCTTAAACCGGGGACTGTACGAGCAGTACTTC. Drawing the rest from reference TRBV13 and TRBJ2-7, the complete variable domain is AAGVIQSPRHLIKEKRETATLKCYPIPRHDTVYWYQQGPGQDPQFLISFYEKMQSDKGSIPDRFSAQQFSDYHSELNMSSLELGDSALYFCASSLNRGLYEQYFGPGTRLTVT.

This clone showed up many times. This sequence joins TRBV9 and TRBJ1-5, with 7 nucleotides matching TRBD1. The CDR3 has 15 residues. CDR1 SGDLS and CDR2 YYNGEE come from the germline V gene. Trimming at V came to 4 bases and at J to 0 bases, leaving 4 bases not matched to a gene. CDR3 nucleotides: TGTGCCAGCAGCCCCGGGACAGCTAGCAATCAGCCCCAGCATTTT. It yields the protein CASSPGTASNQPQHF.

The chain uses TRBV28 and TRBJ1-1, with 7 nucleotides matching TRBD1. The CDR3 is 15 residues long. Per the germline V gene, CDR1 is MDHEN and CDR2 is SYDVKM. After removal of 2 bases from V and 2 bases from J, the junction contained 5 bases not matched to a gene. The CDR3 nucleotides are TGTGCCAGCAGTTTAGCGGGGACAGCTAACACTGAAGCTTTCTTT. It encodes CASSLAGTANTEAFF.

The rearrangement joins TRBV5-1 to TRBJ2-7, with TRBD1 matching 8 bases. The V and J ends lost 4 bases and 6 bases, in that order; junction bases with no gene match: 9. CDR3 length: 14 residues. Germline V gene data show CDR1 as SGHRS and CDR2 as YFSETQ. The CDR3 loop is CASSREARGREQYF. DNA of the CDR3: TGCGCCAGCAGCCGCGAGGCCAGGGGGCGCGAGCAGTACTTC.

The chain employs TRBV12-2 and TRBJ2-1; the table's D call TRBD2 went unverified against the DNA. TRBV12-2 is a documented pseudogene. The CDR3 runs to 16 residues. The CDR3 region is CASRGKSGRETDEQFF. In DNA form, the CDR3 reads TGTGCAAGTCGCGGAAAGAGCGGGAGGGAGACAGATGAGCAGTTCTTC.

This chain links TRBV15 with TRBJ1-4; the match to TRBD1 covers 9 bases. This CDR3 is 16 amino acids long. Per the germline V gene, CDR1 is LNHNV and CDR2 is YYDKDF (reference sequence). The junction had 9 bases not matched to a gene; V was cut back by 0 bases and J by 10 bases. CDR3 nucleotides: TGTGCCACCAGCAGAGATGGGGGACAGGGTGAGAGAAAACTGTTTTTT. Translation gives CATSRDGGQGERKLFF.

This clone was observed once. The gene calls are TRBV18 and TRBJ2-1; 9 nucleotides agree with TRBD2. V lost 2 bases and J lost 3; bases outside the gene matches: 2. The CDR3 contains 15 residues. Germline V gene data show CDR1 as KGHSH and CDR2 as LQKENI. CDR3: CASSPSAGGYNEQFF. CDR3 DNA sequence: TGTGCCAGCTCACCATCAGCGGGGGGCTACAATGAGCAGTTCTTC.

The rearrangement links TRBV7-9 to TRBJ1-3; 8 nucleotides agree with TRBD1. The germline gives CDR1 SEHNR, CDR2 FQNEAQ (reference sequence). V was pared by 5 bases and J by 2 bases, with 8 bases of the junction left unmatched. The CDR3 has 16 residues. CDR3 DNA: TGTGCCAGCAGCCCGCAAAACAGGGGGACTGGAAACACCATATATTTT. Translation: CASSPQNRGTGNTIYF. The variable domain in full, completed from reference TRBV7-9 and TRBJ1-3, reads DTGVSQNPRHKITKRGQNVTFRCDPISEHNRLYWYRQTLGQGPEFLTYFQNEAQLEKSRLLSDRFSAERPKGSFSTLEIQRTEQGDSAMYLCASSPQNRGTGNTIYFGEGSWLTVV.

The chain couples TRBV5-1 to TRBJ1-2; TRBD1 agrees at 7 bases. The ends lost 4 bases at V and 4 bases at J; junction bases unmatched: 10. The CDR3 is 15 residues long. The germline V gene has CDR1 SGHRS and CDR2 YFSETQ. CDR3: CASSMGGGTVYGYTF. DNA of the CDR3: TGCGCCAGCAGCATGGGAGGCGGGACAGTCTATGGCTACACCTTC.

Notes on this clone: The sample holds other DNA sequences that translate to the same CDR3. The chain carries TRBV9 and TRBJ2-5; D is perhaps TRBD2 (5 bases). The CDR3 is made up of 15 amino acids. CDR1 SGDLS and CDR2 YYNGEE come from the germline V gene. V lost 1 base, J lost 2 bases, and 12 bases lay in between. CDR3 region: CASSVLASGQETQYF. CDR3 DNA: TGTGCCAGCAGCGTACTGGCATCGGGACAAGAGACCCAGTACTTC. The full variable domain, in which reference TRBV9 and TRBJ2-5 provide the parts outside the CDR3, is DSGVTQTPKHLITATGQRVTLRCSPRSGDLSVYWYQQSLDQGLQFLIQYYNGEERAKGNILERFSAQQFPDLHSELNLSSLELGDSALYFCASSVLASGQETQYFGPGTRLLVL.

The chain couples TRBV6-5 to TRBJ2-7; tentative D call: TRBD1 (6 bases). Trimming stripped 6 bases from V and 4 bases from J, with 13 bases between. There are 13 residues in the CDR3. The germline CDR1 and CDR2 sequences are MNHEY and SVGAGI. CDR3 nucleotide sequence: TGTGCCAGCAGCCTGGGGACACTTTACGAGCAGTACTTC. Protein product: CASSLGTLYEQYF.

This chain links TRBV3-1 (or the pseudogene TRBV3-2) with TRBJ1-5; D unclear. With 0 bases removed from V and 3 bases from J, the gap between germline ends came to 9 bases. Germline assignment: CDR1 LGHDT and CDR2 YNNKEL (reference sequence). The length of the CDR3 is 15 residues. The CDR3 sequence is CASSQDHGYNQPQHF. The CDR3 coding sequence is TGTGCCAGCAGCCAAGATCACGGGTACAATCAGCCCCAGCATTTT.

This rearrangement joins TRBV6-5 to TRBJ2-7, with 8 bases identical to TRBD2. The germline V gene has CDR1 MNHEY and CDR2 SVGAGI. V shed 10 bases, J shed 5 bases, and the junction held 13 bases outside the gene matches. The CDR3 is 14 amino acids. The DNA for the CDR3 is TGTGCCACCAAAAGGAGGCGGGAGGCGGACGAGCAGTACTTC. It translates to CATKRRREADEQYF.

The V call is TRBV9, the J call TRBJ1-4; D is undetermined. The germline V gene has CDR1 SGDLS and CDR2 YYNGEE. V lost 2 bases and J 8 bases, leaving 13 bases between the germline ends. The CDR3 consists of 14 residues. The CDR3 loop reads CASSVELVAEKLFF. The CDR3 DNA reads as TGTGCCAGCAGCGTTGAGTTGGTTGCAGAAAAACTGTTTTTT. Full variable domain (missing parts from reference TRBV9 and TRBJ1-4): DSGVTQTPKHLITATGQRVTLRCSPRSGDLSVYWYQQSLDQGLQFLIQYYNGEERAKGNILERFSAQQFPDLHSELNLSSLELGDSALYFCASSVELVAEKLFFGSGTQLSVL.

The CDR3 DNA sequence: TGCGCCAGCAGCCTCGACAGGGTAAATGAGCAGTTCTTC. Translation gives CASSLDRVNEQFF. The chain links TRBV5-1 to TRBJ2-1; 7 nucleotides agree with TRBD1. The V gene's germline CDR1 is SGHRS and CDR2 YFSETQ. This CDR3 is 13 amino acids long. J was trimmed by 7 bases and V by 4 bases; bases with no gene match: 5.

In this sample, this clone turned up a few times. The rearrangement links TRBV24-1 to TRBJ2-1; TRBD2 aligns across 9 bases. Germline CDR1 KGHDR, CDR2 SFDVKD. This CDR3 region has 16 residues. Trimming removed 3 bases from V and 5 bases from J; junction bases left unmatched: 7. In DNA form, the CDR3 reads TGTGCCACCAGTGATGCGGCGGGAGGGGTCAACAATGAGCAGTTCTTC. This codes for CATSDAAGGVNNEQFF.

V usage is TRBV10-3 and J usage is TRBJ2-2; no clear D. Trimming removed 2 bases at V and 6 bases at J, with 10 bases between. There are 14 residues in the CDR3. Germline lookup yields CDR1 ENHRY and CDR2 SYGVKD. CDR3 protein: CAISETSVAGELFF. Written as DNA, the CDR3 is TGTGCCATCAGTGAGACTTCGGTGGCCGGGGAGCTGTTTTTT.